This paragraph covers one T cell receptor beta chain sequence. Its target antigen remains unknown. Base qualities are not provided; no much larger clone lies one nucleotide away. The immunoSEQ Assay, a bias-controlled multiplex PCR, was used to amplify TCRbeta CDR3 regions from genomic DNA. In the authors' own workflow: The number of nucleated cells in each sample was estimated by amplification of reference gene primers within the assay. To quantify the absolute abundance of each unique TCRbeta CDR3 rearrangement, sequence reads were collapsed and filtered. For each sample, productive Simpson clonality was calculated as the square root of Simpson's diversity index over productive rearrangements. TCRdb re-hosts the immuneACCESS table, in-frame sequences only. Its copies lack some clones; in the studies checked, an unresolved V gene accounts for under half of them, and the cause for the rest is not known. From that table come the V and J calls and clone size; the DNA was used to work out D and trimming. The sample has 100,000 to 120,000 clones on record, about 90% of them singletons. The ten most abundant clones make up roughly 4.4% of the sample.

Whole blood was collected in K2EDTA tubes by collaborating institutions according to the institutions' own protocols. Collaborator samples were shipped for TCRbeta analysis as frozen whole blood, isolated PBMCs, or DNA extracted from either sample type. The data originate from a study of blood T cell repertoires in COVID-19 (dated by TCRdb to 2019 to 2021). Study-wide context: Samples covering the acute and convalescent phases of COVID-19 were provided by collaborators in the United States, Italy and Spain. The prospective study material was composed of cDNA or gDNA derived from T cells, B-cell-depleted T cells, or PBMCs. The dataset comprised deeply sampled blood TCRbeta repertoires from subjects exposed to, actively infected with, or recovered from COVID-19. The repertoires were released in a freely available public database meant as a resource for research on the immune response to SARS-CoV-2. The samples were drawn from two sources: the first 160 participants of the ongoing ImmuneRACE study, and about 1,300 subjects contributed by 6 global collaborators. The sample metadata nearly always contained a de-identified subject ID, COVID-19 status, age in years and sex. Where available, HLA class I and class II types were taken from metadata supplied by the sample provider and were not determined by assay-based typing.

The trim is 2 bases for V and 6 bases for J, with a gap of 17 bases between the germline ends. CDR1 and CDR2, looked up from the germline V gene, are MNHNS and SASEGT. The CDR3 has 15 amino acids, counting the end cysteine and phenylalanine. The read is trimmed to its CDR3 DNA, 45 bases read in frame from base 1. What the study reported, not specific to this receptor: The quantity of clinical and demographic metadata differed by source and by participant and was supplied without curation.

This receptor was obtained from a woman aged 45-65 years with acute or convalescent COVID-19. The receptor chain draws on TRBV6-1 and TRBJ2-7; the best D guess is TRBD1, with 6 bases matching. Source material: peripheral blood. The nucleotide sequence is given as TGTGCCAGCAGTGAAAATCTGTGGCAGGGGTTCGAGCAGTACTTC. Its protein product is CASSENLWQGFEQYF.